This T cell receptor (beta chain) was recorded in a study of OX40 agonist ivuxolimab in advanced cancers. At the level of the study: Dose-escalation subjects each had hepatocellular carcinoma, melanoma, renal cell or head and neck cancer.

Overall study results and limits: Among patients with partial responses at 0.1-3.0 mg/kg, clonal expansion was among the lowest.

The germline gives CDR1 SEHNR, CDR2 FQNEAQ (reference sequence). V dropped 0 bases and J dropped 2 bases, with 11 bases sitting between them. The CDR3 contains 15 residues. In the case of this clone: Its antigen is currently unknown.

The data were produced by immunoSEQ multiplex PCR, yet TCRdb's version contains in-frame clones alone and is incomplete. The sample carries 20,000 to 25,000 clones, about 85% recorded once. The chain is built from TRBV7-9 and TRBJ2-7; no clear D gene. The sequence was collected from an adult with an advanced solid tumor such as melanoma, head and neck, liver or kidney cancer. Sequenced material: CD4+ or CD8+ T cells sorted from blood, taken in a trial of the OX40 agonist ivuxolimab. The CDR3 nucleotides are TGTGCCAGCAGCTTAGCCGGGCCCCCGGCCTACGAGCAGTACTTC. The encoded protein is CASSLAGPPAYEQYF.